This T cell receptor beta chain was identified in a study of T-cell reconstitution after alpha-beta-depleted transplantation in children. Study results and caveats: Some patients owed their high day-60 TCRbeta diversity to surviving recipient T cells and thymic progenitors.

This clonotype was seen many times. The antigen is undetermined. Trimming took off 5 bases at V and 9 bases at J, with 15 bases between the two ends. This CDR3 is 13 amino acids long. The germline CDR1 and CDR2 sequences are SGHTA and FQGTGA. Molecular barcoding with unique molecular identifiers was used for the TCRbeta library. TCRdb called the PCR reads again in MiXCR, with one record for every CDR3 protein. The sample holds hundreds of thousands of distinct CDR3 sequences; around 8% are singletons and the top ten take almost 6.5%. The clonotype comes from a male patient aged 10 to 17 who had a stem cell transplant for acute lymphoblastic leukemia, so the T cells may come from the graft donor. The chain is built from TRBV7-3 and TRBJ2-3; TRBD2 might be the D (6 bases). The sequenced sample was PBMCs, mostly from graft donor cells, obtained 180 days after TCRalphabeta/CD19-depleted stem cell transplant. The CDR3 DNA reads as TGTGCCAGCAGCCCCCAGCAGGCGGGGACGCAGTATTTT. It encodes CASSPQQAGTQYF.